The 13 T cell receptor beta chains given below trace back to one sample, sequenced in a study of response to subunit inactivated influenza vaccine. TCRdb reprocessed the RT-PCR reads via MiXCR and lists one record per CDR3 protein. The data contain under 800,000 distinct CDR3 sequences, approximately 15% of them singletons. This specimen consisted of PBMCs from blood, obtained roughly 15 days before vaccination. The source is a man aged 50 to 60 who received an inactivated influenza vaccine.

As regards this clonotype: At one end the junction does not follow the germline gene, possibly because of a read error. The chain couples TRBV12-3 or TRBV12-4 to TRBJ2-7; 8 nucleotides agree with TRBD1. The CDR3 is 12 amino acids. CDR3 DNA sequence: TGTGCCAGCAGTTTATCCACGGGACAGGCCAACTTC. This gives the protein CASSLSTGQANF.

The rearrangement links TRBV18 to TRBJ1-5, with D uncertain. CDR1 KGHSH and CDR2 LQKENI come from the germline V gene. Trimming removed 3 bases at V and 4 bases at J, with 7 bases between. This CDR3 has 13 amino acids. CDR3 region: CASSPSLNQPQHF. The DNA of the CDR3 is TGTGCCAGCTCACCTAGCTTAAATCAGCCCCAGCATTTT.

The chain employs TRBV20-1 and TRBJ1-1; D gene unclear. Germline CDR1 and CDR2: DFQATT and SNEGSKA (reference sequence). This CDR3 has 11 residues. The CDR3 coding sequence is TGCACGCCTAGGGTGAACACTGAAGCTTTCTTT. Its protein is CTPRVNTEAFF.

This clonotype was counted between two and nine times. The rearrangement joins TRBV20-1 to TRBJ1-1; 8 bases agree with TRBD1. The CDR3 contains 13 residues. Germline CDR1 and CDR2: DFQATT and SNEGSKA (reference sequence). Germline trimming cut 6 bases from V and 1 base from J; bases unmatched to any gene: 4. The CDR3: CSAQDRANTEAFF. The DNA for the CDR3 is TGCAGTGCCCAGGACAGGGCGAACACTGAAGCTTTCTTT.

This chain uses TRBV11-2 with TRBJ2-1; no reliable D call. CDR3 length: 13 amino acids. V gave up 4 bases and J gave up 10 bases, with 14 bases separating them. CDR1 and CDR2 (germline): SGHAT, FQNNGV. The CDR3 nucleotides read TGTGCCAGCAGCTCGCTGGTCGTTGGGGAGCAGTTCTTC. Translating gives CASSSLVVGEQFF.

This clonotype was recorded many times. The chain has TRBV5-1 and TRBJ2-7; 8 nucleotides line up with TRBD2. This CDR3 has 14 amino acids. With V trimmed by 0 bases and J by 5 bases, 4 bases remained unmatched. CDR1 SGHRS and CDR2 YFSETQ come from the germline V gene. DNA of the CDR3: TGCGCCAGCAGCTTGGCCGGGAGGGGCAACGAGCAGTACTTC. This gives the protein CASSLAGRGNEQYF.

This clonotype was detected only a few times. The V and J genes are TRBV6-2 or TRBV6-3 and TRBJ2-3; D might be TRBD2 (5 bases). The V gene's germline CDR1 is MNHEY and CDR2 SVGEGT. V dropped 5 bases and J dropped 2 bases, with 11 bases sitting between them. The CDR3 spans 14 residues. The CDR3 is CASSQLDFTDTQYF. The CDR3 DNA reads as TGTGCCAGCAGTCAACTAGATTTCACAGATACGCAGTATTTT.

This clonotype has at least ten counts. V usage is TRBV5-1 and J usage is TRBJ1-4; D call uncertain. Germline V gene lookup returns CDR1 SGHRS and CDR2 YFSETQ. V dropped 1 base and J dropped 7 bases, with 8 bases sitting between them. The CDR3 length is 13 residues. CDR3 bases: TGCGCCAGCAGCTTGTTGCCAGTTGAAAAACTGTTTTTT. It is translated as CASSLLPVEKLFF.

This chain joins TRBV20-1 and TRBJ2-1; the D is unclear. With 0 bases removed from V and 4 bases from J, the gap between germline ends came to 19 bases. The CDR3 consists of 17 residues. CDR1 and CDR2 (germline): DFQATT, SNEGSKA (reference sequence). CDR3 protein: CSARDSLSENPYNEQFF. CDR3 sequence (DNA): TGCAGTGCTAGAGATTCCCTTTCGGAGAATCCTTACAATGAGCAGTTCTTC.

The gene calls are TRBV9 and TRBJ2-5, with D possibly being TRBD1 (5 bases). CDR1 is SGDLS and CDR2 is YYNGEE in the germline V gene. Trimming left V 4 bases short and J 1 base short, with 14 bases between. The length of the CDR3 is 15 residues. Here the CDR3 DNA reads TGTGCCAGCAGCCCGCAGGGAACTGCCCAAGAGACCCAGTACTTC. As protein: CASSPQGTAQETQYF.

The table lists this clonotype with a few counts. The chain is built from TRBV20-1 and TRBJ1-2; unclear D gene. Germline V gene data show CDR1 as DFQATT and CDR2 as SNEGSKA (reference sequence). V was pared by 1 base and J by 3 bases, with 24 bases between. This CDR3 has 18 residues. CDR3 loop: CSARAGVIHSRGDYGYTF. In nucleotides, the CDR3 is TGCAGTGCTAGAGCTGGGGTGATTCATTCTCGTGGGGACTATGGCTACACCTTC.

V is TRBV10-3 and J is TRBJ2-2, with 9 bases identical to TRBD1. The CDR3 totals 13 residues. V gave up 8 bases and J gave up 4 bases; unmatched junction bases: 2. Germline values: CDR1 ENHRY, CDR2 SYGVKD. The CDR3 loop is CAIGTGPTGELFF. Written as DNA, the CDR3 is TGTGCCATCGGGACAGGGCCCACCGGGGAGCTGTTTTTT.

V gene TRBV20-1 combines with J gene TRBJ2-3; 9 bases align to TRBD2. V dropped 1 base and J dropped 1; count of bases not matched to a gene: 6. The germline V gene has CDR1 DFQATT and CDR2 SNEGSKA (reference sequence). The CDR3 contains 16 residues. CDR3 region: CSARAGLAGRTDTQYF. The DNA of the CDR3 is TGCAGTGCTAGAGCGGGGCTAGCGGGACGCACAGATACGCAGTATTTT.